Listed below are T cell receptor beta chains from one sample, sequenced in a study of T cell changes during pregnancy in multiple sclerosis. Profiled with immunoSEQ multiplex PCR; TCRdb holds only in-frame clones, not every one. This table holds about 92,000 clones, more than 85% found once. This material consisted of peripheral blood, taken in the first trimester of pregnancy. The source of these receptors is a female donor with multiple sclerosis, enrolled in a pregnancy study. The CDR3 runs from the conserved cysteine through the conserved F or W. The D gene is left open where the match is weak. Clone size is shown for a subset of rows, as once, few, many or a class of expanded clone.

TRBV11-2	once	TRBJ2-1	-	TGTGCCAGCAGCTTAGTGGGCTCTTACCCCGGTGAGCAGTTCTTC	CASSLVGSYPGEQFF
TRBV4-3	-	TRBJ2-1	TRBD2	TGCGCCAGCAGCCAAGATCTAGGGACTAGCGGGAGAGTCGGGGTCAATGAGCAGTTCTTC	CASSQDLGTSGRVGVNEQFF
TRBV18	-	TRBJ2-3	TRBD2	TGTGCCAGCTCACCACTAGCGGGAGTCACAGATACGCAGTATTTT	CASSPLAGVTDTQYF
TRBV15	-	TRBJ1-4	-	TGTGCCACCAGCCCCGACAGGTCACAGTACCTTAATGAAAAACTGTTTTTT	CATSPDRSQYLNEKLFF
TRBV13	-	TRBJ2-7	TRBD2	TGTGCCAGCAGGAGGGGACTAGCGGGACCGTCCTACGAGCAGTACTTC	CASRRGLAGPSYEQYF
TRBV6-6	-	TRBJ2-7	TRBD1	TGTGCCAGCAGTTCCTCGGGACAGGGGGTCAGTGAGCAGTACTTC	CASSSSGQGVSEQYF
TRBV5-6	-	TRBJ2-1	TRBD2	TGTGCCAGCAGGTTAGCGGGAGGGGCCTACAATGAGCAGTTCTTC	CASRLAGGAYNEQFF
TRBV19	-	TRBJ1-3	-	TGTGCCAGTAGTCCCACCCCAGGGGTCTCTGGAAACACCATATATTTT	CASSPTPGVSGNTIYF
TRBV5-6	-	TRBJ2-1	TRBD2	TGTGCCAGCAGCCGGACTAGCGGGAGGCCGAGCTCCTACAATGAGCAGTTCTTC	CASSRTSGRPSSYNEQFF
TRBV5-1	-	TRBJ2-1	-	TGCGCCAGCAGCGGAGGACTCGGATACAATGAGCAGTTCTTC	CASSGGLGYNEQFF
TRBV5-1	-	TRBJ2-2	-	TGCGCCAGCAGCTTGTCGGAGATCGGGGAGCTGTTTTTT	CASSLSEIGELFF
TRBV6-1	-	TRBJ1-2	-	TGTGCCAGCAGTTCTACAGGGAATGCCTATGGCTACACCTTC	CASSSTGNAYGYTF
TRBV30	-	TRBJ2-1	-	TGTGCCTGCGCACTCGGGAGAGTAATAGACGAGCAGTTCTTC	CACALGRVIDEQFF
TRBV7-9	-	TRBJ1-5	-	TGTGCCAGCAGCTTAGATCAAGACAGGCCCCAGCATTTT	CASSLDQDRPQHF
TRBV10-3	-	TRBJ1-2	TRBD1	TGTGCCATCACCGACGGACAGGGAGGTAACTATGGCTACACCTTC	CAITDGQGGNYGYTF
TRBV27	-	TRBJ2-2	TRBD1	TGTGCCAGCAGTTATAGCCCGACAGGGTTAGGAACCGGGGAGCTGTTTTTT	CASSYSPTGLGTGELFF
TRBV19	once	TRBJ1-2	TRBD1	TGTGCCAGTATCGACCTCCTAGGGGGCTCGGAGGGCTACACCTTC	CASIDLLGGSEGYTF
TRBV6-1	-	TRBJ1-2	-	TGTGCCAGCAGTGAAGCGCTTGGGTCCGGGGGTAGGAGCGGCTACACCTTC	CASSEALGSGGRSGYTF
TRBV4-1	-	TRBJ2-2	TRBD2	TGCGCCAGCAGCCTAGCGGGCTTCACCGGGGAGCTGTTTTTT	CASSLAGFTGELFF
TRBV14	-	TRBJ1-1	-	TGTGCCAGCAGCCTTCAGGGTGGCGTCACTGAAGCTTTCTTT	CASSLQGGVTEAFF
TRBV6-6	-	TRBJ2-6	TRBD2	TGTGCCAGCAGTTACTCGGGAGGGCTTGGGGCCAACGTCCTGACTTTC	CASSYSGGLGANVLTF
TRBV28	-	TRBJ2-7	TRBD2	TGTGCCAGCAGTGTTCTTACTCTAGCGGGCGGAGAAACCTACGAGCAGTACTTC	CASSVLTLAGGETYEQYF
TRBV19	few	TRBJ1-4	-	TGTGCCAGTAGCCCGGACGGAGGGAATGAAAAACTGTTTTTT	CASSPDGGNEKLFF
TRBV6-5	-	TRBJ2-1	-	TGTGCCAGCAGTTACTCTCAGGGGCTGGGAGAGAATGAGCAGTTCTTC	CASSYSQGLGENEQFF
TRBV30	many	TRBJ2-7	TRBD2	TGTGCCGTGACTCGTGGCCGGGCTAGCGGGAGATACGAGCAGTACTTC	CAVTRGRASGRYEQYF
TRBV29-1	-	TRBJ2-1	-	TGCAGCGTCCCGGGACTTCACAATGAGCAGTTCTTC	CSVPGLHNEQFF
TRBV4-3	once	TRBJ2-5	TRBD2	TGCGCCAGCAGCCATGGGACTAGCGGGAGGGCCGGGGAGACCCAGTACTTC	CASSHGTSGRAGETQYF
TRBV28	few	TRBJ2-7	TRBD1	TGTGCCAGCACCCACAGGGGCGAGCAGTACTTC	CASTHRGEQYF
TRBV4-3	-	TRBJ2-7	TRBD2	TGCGCCAGCAGCCAAGGAGCGGGAGGCACCTACGAGCAGTACTTC	CASSQGAGGTYEQYF
TRBV13	-	TRBJ2-5	-	TGTGCCAGCAGCTGGGGACAAGTGCCGGACAAGGGACAAGAGACCCAGTACTTC	CASSWGQVPDKGQETQYF
TRBV5-8	-	TRBJ2-2	-	TGTGCCAGCAGCCAGAGGGTGAACACCGGGGAGCTGTTTTTT	CASSQRVNTGELFF
TRBV18	-	TRBJ1-1	-	TGTGCCAGCTCATCAGGACAAGGCCGAAACACTGAAGCTTTCTTT	CASSSGQGRNTEAFF
TRBV27	-	TRBJ2-3	-	TGTGCCAGCAACAAGCGCAGCGGGTTGGATACGCAGTATTTT	CASNKRSGLDTQYF
TRBV7-6	once	TRBJ2-5	-	TGTGCCAGCAGCTTAAATCGACAGCCCCAAGAGACCCAGTACTTC	CASSLNRQPQETQYF
TRBV5-6	few	TRBJ2-7	TRBD2	TGTGCCAGCAGCCCGGGACTAGCGGGAGCTCGGTACGAGCAGTACTTC	CASSPGLAGARYEQYF
TRBV5-1	few	TRBJ1-1	TRBD1	TGCGCCAGCAGCCCCGCCGGGACAGCGAACACTGAAGCTTTCTTT	CASSPAGTANTEAFF
TRBV10-2	once	TRBJ2-7	-	TGCGCCAGCAGTGAGTCCCGAGGCAGGGAATTTTACGAGCAGTACTTC	CASSESRGREFYEQYF
TRBV5-6	-	TRBJ1-1	-	TGTGCCAGCAGCTTGGGTGGCGGATTGGACACTGAAGCTTTCTTT	CASSLGGGLDTEAFF
TRBV5-1	-	TRBJ1-1	-	TGCGCCAGCAGCTCGCGGGGGTCACCGGGACTTACGAACACTGAAGCTTTCTTT	CASSSRGSPGLTNTEAFF
TRBV5-1	-	TRBJ1-3	-	TGCGCCAGCAGCGAAGGGGTGTCTGGAAACACCATATATTTT	CASSEGVSGNTIYF
TRBV7-2	-	TRBJ2-7	TRBD1	TGTGCCAGCAGTCGTGACGACAGGGGCGTCTACGAGCAGTACTTC	CASSRDDRGVYEQYF
TRBV5-8	-	TRBJ2-3	TRBD2	TGTGCCAGCAGCTTGGGTGCACTAGCGGGAGATACGCAGTATTTT	CASSLGALAGDTQYF
TRBV18	-	TRBJ1-4	TRBD1	TGTGCCAGCTCACCACCAAGGCAGGGGGCGACTGAAAAACTGTTTTTT	CASSPPRQGATEKLFF
TRBV2	-	TRBJ2-3	TRBD1	TGTGCCAGCAGTGTAACAGGGGCCGGCACAGATACGCAGTATTTT	CASSVTGAGTDTQYF
TRBV2	-	TRBJ2-1	TRBD2	TGTGCCAGCAGGGGGGACTACCTAGCGGGAAGGCTCTTC	CASRGDYLAGRLF
TRBV5-1	-	TRBJ2-7	-	TGCGCCAGCAGCTTGGAGGCGGGGTTCTACGAGCAGTACTTC	CASSLEAGFYEQYF
TRBV28	-	TRBJ1-5	-	TGTGCCAGCAGTTTATATCCGTCTCGGTACAGGCGACGAGGCGGCAATCAGCCCCAGCATTTT	CASSLYPSRYRRRGGNQPQHF
TRBV11-2	-	TRBJ1-1	-	TGTGCCAGCAGGCAGGGGATGAACACTGAAGCTTTCTTT	CASRQGMNTEAFF
TRBV6-5	-	TRBJ2-1	-	TGTGCCAGCAGTTACGGGGCTTCGGGGGTCCAGTTCTTC	CASSYGASGVQFF
TRBV19	-	TRBJ1-1	TRBD1	TGTGCCAGTAGCACGGCGGGGACAGGGAACACTGAAGCTTTCTTT	CASSTAGTGNTEAFF
TRBV19	once	TRBJ1-3	-	TGTGCCAGTAGTGTTCACAGGGATCGGAACACCATATATTTT	CASSVHRDRNTIYF
TRBV7-9	once	TRBJ1-2	-	TGTGCCAGCAGCCCAGGGGTTGGGGTTGGCTACACCTTC	CASSPGVGVGYTF
TRBV4-2	-	TRBJ2-7	TRBD2	TGTGCCAGCAGCCAGTTCCTAGCGGGAGTTCAAAACGAGCAGTACTTC	CASSQFLAGVQNEQYF
TRBV7-9	-	TRBJ1-1	TRBD1	TGTGCCAGCAGCCTCGGGACAGGGTTACCTGAAGCTTTCTTT	CASSLGTGLPEAFF
TRBV28	-	TRBJ2-1	TRBD2	TGTGCCAGCAGTTCCCGACTAGCGGGCAACTACAATGAGCAGTTCTTC	CASSSRLAGNYNEQFF
TRBV5-4	-	TRBJ1-2	-	TGTGCCAGCAGCTCGCAATCCACAGGGCGTCATGGCTACACCTTC	CASSSQSTGRHGYTF
TRBV19	-	TRBJ1-5	TRBD1	TGTGCCAGTAGTATCACCATAGACAGGGGCCGCAATCAGCCCCAGCATTTT	CASSITIDRGRNQPQHF
TRBV30	-	TRBJ1-1	TRBD1	TGTGCAGGGGACAGGAGCACTGAAGCTTTCTTT	CAGDRSTEAFF